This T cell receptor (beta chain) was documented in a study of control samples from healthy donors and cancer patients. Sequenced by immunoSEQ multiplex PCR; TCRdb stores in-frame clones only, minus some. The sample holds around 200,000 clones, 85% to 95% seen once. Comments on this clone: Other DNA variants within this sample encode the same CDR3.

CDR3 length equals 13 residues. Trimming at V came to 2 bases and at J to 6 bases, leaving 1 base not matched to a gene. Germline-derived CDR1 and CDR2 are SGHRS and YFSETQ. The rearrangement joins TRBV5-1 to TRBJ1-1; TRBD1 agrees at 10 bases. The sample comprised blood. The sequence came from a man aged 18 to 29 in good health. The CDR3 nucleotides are TGCGCCAGCAGCTTTGGACAGGGGGCTGAAGCTTTCTTT. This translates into CASSFGQGAEAFF.